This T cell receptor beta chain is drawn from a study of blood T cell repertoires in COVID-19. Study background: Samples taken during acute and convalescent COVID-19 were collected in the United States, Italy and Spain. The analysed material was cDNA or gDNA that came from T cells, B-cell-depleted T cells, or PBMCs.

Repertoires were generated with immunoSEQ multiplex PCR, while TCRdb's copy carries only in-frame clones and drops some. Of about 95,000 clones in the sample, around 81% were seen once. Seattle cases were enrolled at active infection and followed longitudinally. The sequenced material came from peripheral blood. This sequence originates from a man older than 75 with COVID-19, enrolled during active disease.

The CDR3 protein is CASRNGVGTNEKLFF. The CDR3 DNA follows: TGCGCCAGCAGGAACGGGGTAGGGACTAATGAAAAACTGTTTTTT. The V and J genes are TRBV5-1 and TRBJ1-4; no definite D call. Trimming took off 5 bases at V and 2 bases at J, with 13 bases between the two ends. The CDR3 loop spans 15 amino acids. Germline loops: CDR1 SGHRS, CDR2 YFSETQ.